These T cell receptor beta chains were read from a single sample in a study of OX40 agonist ivuxolimab in advanced cancers. Libraries were prepared by immunoSEQ multiplex PCR; TCRdb keeps only in-frame clonotypes and omits some of them. This table has roughly 52,000 clones, 70% to 85% appearing once. Source: CD4+ or CD8+ T cells sorted from blood, taken in a trial of the OX40 agonist ivuxolimab. These receptors were obtained from an adult with an advanced solid tumor such as melanoma, head and neck, liver or kidney cancer. CDR3s leave out the opening cysteine and the closing phenylalanine or tryptophan.

ASSPSGLNEQF,TRBV7-2
ASSVAPFREGNEQF,TRBV9
ASSWGGQGAHEQY,TRBV7-2
ASSRTGRDGYT,TRBV5-5
ASSLGQGRMNTEAF,TRBV13
ASSSKRRQGDTDTQY,TRBV11-2
ASSQDEANQPQH,TRBV2
ASSLLQGSLNYGYT,TRBV7-9
ASSSRVGNTGELF,TRBV11-1
ASSLDGTNSPLH,TRBV11-2
ASRTSGGVRDEQF,TRBV11-2
ASSGGGKLF,TRBV2
ASSQGGARHGYT,TRBV18
ASSITGATDTQY,TRBV19
ASSLGLAGEVETQY,TRBV5-4
ASSLGEGVVPLH,TRBV7-9
ASSIELYGYT,TRBV2
ASRRFGANVLT,TRBV6-1
AWSVAGRNYGYT,TRBV30
ASSRDEYNEQF,TRBV11-3
ASKNDRQGSTDTQY,TRBV6-6
ASSFRSGPYEQY,TRBV5-1
ASSRDRYYGYT,TRBV19
ASRSQTTTNEKLF,TRBV7-2
ASRIYEQY,TRBV2
ASKAWEISTDTQY,TRBV5-1
ASSLRAGGLFYEQY,TRBV7-2
SVTSTDTQY,TRBV29-1
ASSSGLTLEETQY,TRBV5-4
ASSLVGQGGYGYT,TRBV5-4
ASSVGLGTYEQY,TRBV14